The 7 T cell receptor beta chains in this list originate from one sample, sequenced in a study of control samples from healthy donors and cancer patients. The assay was immunoSEQ multiplex PCR, and TCRdb's table has in-frame clones only and misses some. The listing contains fewer than 200,000 clones. The specimen sequenced was blood. These receptors came from a woman younger than 45 in good health.

The CDR3 nucleotides read TGTGCCAGCTCACCCGGCTCGGGAGCCGTGGGCATGAACACTGAAGCTTTCTTT. Translation: CASSPGSGAVGMNTEAFF. This chain joins TRBV18 and TRBJ1-1; D ambiguous. The CDR3 is 18 amino acids. The V end lost 3 bases, the J end lost 0 bases, and 20 bases lay between the germline ends. Germline CDR1 is KGHSH and CDR2 is LQKENI.

The chain links TRBV7-2 to TRBJ1-1; the match to TRBD1 covers 7 bases. The V gene's germline CDR1 is SGHTA and CDR2 FQGNSA. With 4 bases clipped from V and 5 bases from J, the junction kept 10 bases outside the gene matches. CDR3 length: 15 amino acids. CDR3 DNA sequence: TGTGCCAGCAGCTCCACACGACAGGGAAAAACTGAAGCTTTCTTT. Its translation: CASSSTRQGKTEAFF.

The chain links TRBV2 to TRBJ2-3; TRBD1 matches at 12 bases. The CDR3 totals 16 residues. Per germline, CDR1 SNHLY and CDR2 FYNNEI. V lost 6 bases, J lost 2 bases, and 6 bases stayed unmatched. The CDR3 reads CASRGDRGLFTDTQYF. Written as DNA, the CDR3 is TGTGCCAGCAGGGGGGACAGGGGGCTTTTCACAGATACGCAGTATTTT. The variable domain in full, with the rest retrieved from reference TRBV2 and TRBJ2-3, is EPEVTQTPSHQVTQMGQEVILRCVPISNHLYFYWYRQILGQKVEFLVSFYNNEISEKSEIFDDQFSVERPDGSNFTLKIRSTKLEDSAMYFCASRGDRGLFTDTQYFGPGTRLTVL.

The chain links TRBV28 to TRBJ1-5, with unresolved D. Per germline, CDR1 MDHEN and CDR2 SYDVKM. This CDR3 has 12 amino acids. V gave up 2 bases and J gave up 5 bases, with 4 bases separating them. The CDR3 is CASSLSHQPQHF. CDR3 nucleotide sequence: TGTGCCAGCAGTTTAAGCCATCAGCCCCAGCATTTT.

This chain uses TRBV28 with TRBJ1-2; D remains ambiguous. The germline V gene encodes CDR1 MDHEN and CDR2 SYDVKM. The CDR3 has 13 amino acids. The ends were cut back, 8 bases at V and 0 bases at J, with 10 bases in the middle. CDR3 sequence: CASALAPNYGYTF. In DNA form, the CDR3 reads TGTGCCAGCGCCCTAGCCCCTAACTATGGCTACACCTTC.

This chain connects TRBV6-2 or TRBV6-3 to TRBJ2-3; D may be TRBD2 (5 bases). The CDR3 totals 10 residues. Germline V gene sequence: CDR1 MNHEY, CDR2 SVGEGT. The V end was cut by 2 bases, the J end by 15 bases, with 9 bases between. For the CDR3, the DNA is TGTGCCAGCAGTTACGGGGAGTTTTATTTT. Encoded protein: CASSYGEFYF.

The gene calls are TRBV5-8 and TRBJ1-2, with TRBD1 matching over 8 bases. CDR1 is SGHTS, CDR2 YDEGEE, per germline. The CDR3 contains 16 residues. V was clipped by 0 bases and J by 6 bases; unmatched bases: 10. Written as DNA, the CDR3 is TGTGCCAGCAGCTTGGTGCCGACAGGGGTACTTCATGGCTACACCTTC. Protein product: CASSLVPTGVLHGYTF. The variable domain in full, with the rest retrieved from reference TRBV5-8 and TRBJ1-2, is EAGVTQSPTHLIKTRGQQATLRCSPISGHTSVYWYQQALGLGLQFLLWYDEGEERNRGNFPPRFSGRQFPNYSSELNVNALELEDSALYLCASSLVPTGVLHGYTFGSGTRLTVV.